Each of the 9 T cell receptor beta chains below was sequenced from the same sample in a study of chemoradiotherapy in HPV16-positive cancers. Produced via immunoSEQ multiplex PCR; TCRdb's table is partial and in-frame only. This table holds around 7,200 clones, under 80% found once. This sample was gathered from a patient who underwent chemoradiotherapy. These receptor sequences come from a human donor with HPV-associated anogenital cancer.

V gene TRBV5-4 combines with J gene TRBJ1-4; a possible D gene is TRBD1 (6 bases). The CDR3 is made up of 15 amino acids. Per the germline V gene, CDR1 is SGHNT and CDR2 is YYREEE (reference sequence). The germline V and J ends were trimmed by 4 bases and 7 bases, with 17 bases remaining between them. CDR3 in amino acids: CASSAGDQAGEKLFF. The CDR3, as DNA: TGTGCCAGCAGCGCAGGGGACCAGGCGGGTGAAAAACTGTTTTTT.

The CDR3 region is CASSDDSNQPQHF. The CDR3 DNA reads as TGTGCCAGCAGCGATGATAGCAATCAGCCCCAGCATTTT. This chain joins TRBV28 and TRBJ1-5; D gene ambiguous. This CDR3 spans 13 amino acids. CDR1 and CDR2 from the germline V gene are MDHEN and SYDVKM. The V gene lost 6 bases and the J gene lost 0 bases, with 6 bases spanning the gap.

The genes are TRBV28 and TRBJ1-2, with a tentative D call TRBD1 (6 bases). The germline V gene has CDR1 MDHEN and CDR2 SYDVKM. The CDR3 has 16 amino acids. V lost 2 bases and J lost 4, with 17 bases in between. CDR3 region: CASSLERGRFSYGYTF. The CDR3 DNA reads as TGTGCCAGCAGTTTAGAGAGGGGGAGGTTTTCCTATGGCTACACCTTC.

The gene calls are TRBV27 and TRBJ2-3; TRBD1 matches at 8 bases. V lost 2 bases to trimming and J lost 3 bases; unmatched junction nucleotides: 7. Germline-derived CDR1 and CDR2 are MNHEY and SMNVEV (reference sequence). The CDR3 loop spans 16 amino acids. CDR3 amino acids: CASSLGAGGPTDTQYF. The CDR3 bases are TGTGCCAGCAGTTTAGGGGCAGGGGGCCCAACAGATACGCAGTATTTT.

The chain links TRBV4-2 to TRBJ1-2; D remains ambiguous. From germline, CDR1 is LGHNA and CDR2 YNFKEQ. The CDR3 sequence is 12 residues long. V was shortened by 4 bases and J by 4 bases, with 7 bases between the two germline ends. This CDR3 is CASSLEGYGYTF. CDR3 sequence (DNA): TGTGCCAGCAGCCTTGAGGGCTATGGCTACACCTTC.

There are a few counts of this clone. V gene TRBV4-2 combines with J gene TRBJ2-7; 8 bases are shared with TRBD1. The CDR3 runs 16 residues. Germline V lookup: CDR1 LGHNA, CDR2 YNFKEQ. The V and J ends lost 3 bases and 4 bases, in that order; junction bases with no gene match: 11. The CDR3: CASSHPPGQGVYEQYF. DNA of the CDR3: TGTGCCAGCAGCCATCCCCCCGGACAGGGAGTATACGAGCAGTACTTC.

This CDR3 reads CASTDRAYNYGYTF. The CDR3 DNA reads TGTGCCAGCACCGACAGGGCCTATAACTATGGCTACACCTTC. This chain joins TRBV28 and TRBJ1-2; 7 nucleotides line up with TRBD1. Germline-derived CDR1 and CDR2 are MDHEN and SYDVKM. This CDR3 contains 14 residues. V shed 7 bases, J shed 1 base, and the junction held 6 bases outside the gene matches.

Concerning this clone itself: The junction shows a germline mismatch at one end, possibly a read error. This CDR3 reads CVSSELGGPAAEAFF. DNA of the CDR3: TGTGTCAGCAGTGAACTCGGGGGACCCGCGGCTGAAGCTTTCTTT. The chain links TRBV6-1 to TRBJ1-1; D is possibly TRBD1 (5 bases). CDR1 is MNHNS and CDR2 is SASEGT in the germline V gene. The CDR3 consists of 15 residues.

The V call is TRBV15, the J call TRBJ2-3; tentative D call: TRBD2 (5 bases). CDR3 length: 16 amino acids. The germline CDR1 and CDR2 sequences are LNHNV and YYDKDF (reference sequence). Trimming removed 3 bases at V and 0 bases at J, with 13 bases between. The CDR3 DNA reads as TGTGCCACCAGCAGCCTTGAGCGGTCTAGCACAGATACGCAGTATTTT. Its translation: CATSSLERSSTDTQYF.